The rows below give T cell receptor beta chains drawn from one sample of a study of T cells in Graves' hyperthyroidism and ophthalmopathy. TCRdb redid the calling of the multiplex PCR reads with MiXCR, one entry per CDR3 protein. Among 280,000 or so distinct CDR3 sequences, around a quarter were seen once, and the ten largest hold about 30%. The specimen was blood. The origin of the receptors is a man in his forties with Graves' hyperthyroidism that later progressed to Graves' ophthalmopathy. The CDR3 runs from the conserved cysteine through the conserved F or W.

CDR3 protein: CARGMFGTQYF
V gene: TRBV5-4
J gene: TRBJ2-5

CDR3 protein: CASSFFGTGRVYEQYF
V gene: TRBV27
J gene: TRBJ2-7

CDR3 protein: CASSPEGGLGSQHF
V gene: TRBV12-3/TRBV12-4
J gene: TRBJ1-5

CDR3 protein: CASSYSRDTYLAEQETQYF
V gene: TRBV6-2/TRBV6-3
J gene: TRBJ2-5

CDR3 protein: CASSGRLAGQETQYF
V gene: TRBV2
J gene: TRBJ2-5

CDR3 protein: CSAGLAGYEQYF
V gene: TRBV20-1
J gene: TRBJ2-7

CDR3 protein: CASSQHRTPVGGYTF
V gene: TRBV4-1
J gene: TRBJ1-2

CDR3 protein: CASSLDGDRQYF
V gene: TRBV5-1
J gene: TRBJ2-7

CDR3 protein: CATSDYREETQYF
V gene: TRBV24-1
J gene: TRBJ2-5

CDR3 protein: CASGDKGPYEQYF
V gene: TRBV28
J gene: TRBJ2-7

CDR3 protein: CASSLSGTPGHIQYF
V gene: TRBV27
J gene: TRBJ2-4

CDR3 protein: CASSSLGGDTQYF
V gene: TRBV27
J gene: TRBJ2-3

CDR3 protein: CSASDLKGYTF
V gene: TRBV20-1
J gene: TRBJ1-2